This TCR beta chain was sequenced during a study of blood T cell repertoires in COVID-19. Study-wide context: Acute and convalescent COVID-19 samples came from the United States, Italy and Spain. In each case, the material was cDNA or gDNA derived from T cells, B-cell-depleted T cells, or PBMCs.

Germline V gene data show CDR1 as SGHRS and CDR2 as YFSETQ. Trimming pared 5 bases from V and 0 bases from J, leaving 9 bases between. CDR3 length: 14 amino acids. Authors' processing steps: Using reference gene primer amplification, nucleated cell counts were estimated. Profiled with immunoSEQ multiplex PCR; TCRdb holds only in-frame clones, not every one. V, J and clone size reflect that table, while D and trimming were determined from the DNA. The top ten hold 1.2% to 1.5% of the sample, which has approximately 230,000 clones, 88% seen once. This TCR was sampled from a man at least 80 years old with acute or convalescent COVID-19. The chain links TRBV5-1 to TRBJ1-3; D perhaps matches TRBD1 (5 bases). Sequencing was performed on peripheral blood. The CDR3 DNA reads as TGCGCCAGCAGGGACACAAGCTCTGGAAACACCATATATTTT. Amino acid sequence: CASRDTSSGNTIYF.